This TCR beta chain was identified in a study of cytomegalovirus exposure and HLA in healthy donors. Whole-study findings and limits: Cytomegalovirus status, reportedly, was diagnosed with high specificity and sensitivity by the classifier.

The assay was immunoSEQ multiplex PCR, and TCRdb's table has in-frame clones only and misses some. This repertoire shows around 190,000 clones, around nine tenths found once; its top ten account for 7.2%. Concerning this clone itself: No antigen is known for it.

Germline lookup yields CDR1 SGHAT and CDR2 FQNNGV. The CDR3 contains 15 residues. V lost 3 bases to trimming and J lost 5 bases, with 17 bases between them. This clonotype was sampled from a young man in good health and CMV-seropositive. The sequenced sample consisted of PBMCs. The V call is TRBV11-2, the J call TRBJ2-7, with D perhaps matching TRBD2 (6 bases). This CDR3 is CASSFGGRDQDEQYF. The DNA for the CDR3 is TGTGCCAGCAGCTTTGGAGGGAGAGACCAGGACGAGCAGTACTTC.